This T cell receptor beta chain comes out of a study of PD-1 blockade in classical Hodgkin lymphoma. This clone was seen just once. Its antigen is unidentified. With no exception, relapse followed autologous stem cell transplantation in all patients, and brentuximab vedotin exposure varied. Responses achieved at best were complete response, partial response or progressive disease. The study's findings and limits: Patients excluded were those beginning nivolumab under 1 year after ASCT. Baseline diversity in complete responders resembled that of newly diagnosed patients. Compared with baseline, CD4+ but not CD8+ TCR diversity had risen significantly by C4D1.

Trimming took off 1 base at V and 2 bases at J, with 18 bases between the two ends. The length of the CDR3 is 18 residues. CDR1 and CDR2 from the germline V gene are LGHNA and YNFKEQ. The protocol was immunoSEQ multiplex PCR, while the TCRdb copy is restricted to in-frame clones and leaves out a portion. The sample shows 80,000 to 100,000 clones, 81% of them seen only once. The chain is built from TRBV4-2 and TRBJ1-3; possible D gene TRBD1, 5 bases. This TCR derives from a human donor with classical Hodgkin lymphoma. The sample was peripheral blood mononuclear cells (PBMCs), taken before the second cycle of nivolumab. The CDR3 reads CASSQALSVPGTGNTIYF. CDR3 nucleotide sequence: TGTGCCAGCAGCCAAGCTCTCTCCGTGCCAGGGACTGGAAACACCATATATTTT.